This T cell receptor (beta chain) was documented in a study of shared clonotypes between healthy human individuals. The CDR3 spans 14 residues. Germline V gene sequence: CDR1 SGHKS, CDR2 YYEKEE (reference sequence). Trimming removed 6 bases from V and 0 bases from J, with 10 bases in between. Naivety among CD8 cells was defined by CD45RO negativity and positive CCR7 selection, thereby excluding terminally differentiated effector memory CD45RA+ cells. TCRdb's table, derived via immunoSEQ multiplex PCR, lists solely in-frame clones and lacks some. The sample records 700,000 to 950,000 clones, about 96% being singletons.

The clonotype was recovered from a man aged 25-40 years in good health. Sequences were obtained from naive CD8+ T cells sorted from blood. The chain recombines TRBV5-5 with TRBJ1-3; unclear D gene. CDR3 loop: CASKIRSSGNTIYF. In nucleotides, the CDR3 is TGTGCCAGCAAAATAAGGTCCTCTGGAAACACCATATATTTT.